This entry lists 15 T cell receptor beta chains sequenced from one sample in a study of molecular identifiers for immune sequencing clone quantification (dated by TCRdb to about 2018). The receptor library was made with PCR. The instrument was an Illumina HiSeq 4000. TCRdb reanalyzed the raw reads on its own, using fastp at Q25 for trimming and MiXCR for clone calling, and kept in-frame beta chains. Rows matching on CDR3 protein sequence are summarized as one entry with the most common DNA and genes. The sample contains some 320,000 distinct CDR3 sequences, 20% to 25% of them found a single time. 0.81% of the sample is held by the ten biggest clonotypes. The sequenced material came from naive CD8+ T cells from blood, with Jurkat cell RNA spiked in. The sample's cell subset or site, from its label and the paper: FACS-sorted CD8+CD4-CCR7+CD45RA+ naive T cells. The source of these receptors is a human donor in good health. Some libraries in this study had Jurkat cell RNA spiked in.

The chain uses TRBV3-1 and TRBJ1-1; 7 nucleotides agree with TRBD1. The CDR3 is 17 amino acids. With V trimmed by 1 base and J by 1 base, 9 bases remained unmatched. CDR1 LGHDT and CDR2 YNNKEL come from the germline V gene (reference sequence). Here the CDR3 DNA reads TGTGCCAGCAGCCAAGGGCTCATACAGGGGTCGAACACTGAAGCTTTCTTT. It specifies CASSQGLIQGSNTEAFF.

This clonotype occurred many times. V and J are TRBV24-1 and TRBJ2-3; TRBD1 aligns across 10 bases. With 2 bases clipped from V and 2 bases from J, the junction kept 6 bases outside the gene matches. The CDR3 loop spans 17 amino acids. Germline-derived CDR1 and CDR2 are KGHDR and SFDVKD. The CDR3 sequence is CATSDSWGTGDTDTQYF. DNA for the CDR3: TGTGCCACCAGTGATTCATGGGGGACAGGGGACACAGATACGCAGTATTTT.

The table lists this clonotype with many counts. The V gene is TRBV7-3, the J gene TRBJ2-1, with a weak D call TRBD2 (6 bases). The CDR3 length is 16 residues. Germline V lookup: CDR1 SGHTA, CDR2 FQGTGA. V shed 1 base and J shed 9 bases, with 19 bases lying between them. In nucleotides, the CDR3 is TGTGCCAGCAGCTTAAGCCCCGGGACTCCCTGGGGTGAGCAGTTCTTC. This sequence encodes CASSLSPGTPWGEQFF.

With regard to this clonotype: One base away lies a much larger clone, so this may be a sequencing read error. Here the CDR3 omits its conserved ending phenylalanine or tryptophan, so a read error is the likely source. The rearrangement joins TRBV2 to TRBJ1-5; D gene unclear. The CDR3 length is 15 residues. The ends were cut back, 0 bases at V and 4 bases at J, with 10 bases in the middle. Germline values: CDR1 SNHLY, CDR2 FYNNEI. CDR3 sequence reads: CASSEALVWNQPQHL. In DNA, the CDR3 is TGTGCCAGCAGTGAAGCGCTTGTGTGGAATCAGCCCCAGCATCTT.

This clonotype was found many times. The V gene is TRBV9, the J gene TRBJ2-3, with D maybe TRBD2 (5 bases). Looked up from germline, CDR1 is SGDLS and CDR2 is YYNGEE. CDR3 size: 16 residues. Trimming cost V 4 bases and J 2 bases, with 17 bases left between them. The CDR3 loop reads CASSRLEGSLTDTQYF. In nucleotides, the CDR3 is TGTGCCAGCAGCAGACTCGAGGGATCCCTCACAGATACGCAGTATTTT.

This clonotype was found many times. V and J are TRBV2 and TRBJ1-1; a possible D gene is TRBD1 (5 bases). V was trimmed by 1 base and J by 0 bases, leaving 12 bases between them. The length of the CDR3 is 16 residues. Germline CDR1 reads SNHLY; CDR2 reads FYNNEI. CDR3 amino acids: CASSEGGGRMNTEAFF. The CDR3 DNA reads TGTGCCAGCAGTGAAGGTGGGGGGAGGATGAACACTGAAGCTTTCTTT. Filled out from reference TRBV2 and TRBJ1-1, the complete variable domain reads EPEVTQTPSHQVTQMGQEVILRCVPISNHLYFYWYRQILGQKVEFLVSFYNNEISEKSEIFDDQFSVERPDGSNFTLKIRSTKLEDSAMYFCASSEGGGRMNTEAFFGQGTRLTVV.

To note about this clonotype: A read error is likely, as this CDR3 ends without the conserved phenylalanine or tryptophan. It is unclear where the CDR3 begins or ends on the DNA, so no DNA is shown, and the CDR3 is as TCRdb lists it. The J gene is TRBJ2-1, the V gene TRBV6-5; the table's D call of TRBD1 was not tested on the DNA. Germline values: CDR1 MNHEY, CDR2 SVGAGI. The CDR3 length equals 11 residues, ends included. CDR3 amino acids: CASTSGREQFS.

In regard to this clonotype: One junction end does not reproduce the germline sequence, and a read error may be involved. This chain uses TRBV19 with TRBJ2-3; TRBD2 aligns across 8 bases. Germline CDR1 and CDR2: LNHDA and SQIVND (reference sequence). The CDR3 sequence is 15 residues long. CDR3 residues: CVSSIVSGGTDTRYF. The DNA for the CDR3 is TGTGTCAGTAGTATAGTGAGCGGGGGCACAGATACGCGGTATTTT.

This clonotype has a handful of counts. V usage is TRBV6-5 and J usage is TRBJ1-1, with 9 nucleotides matching TRBD1. The germline V gene encodes CDR1 MNHEY and CDR2 SVGAGI. This CDR3 contains 16 residues. V lost 2 bases to trimming and J lost 0 bases; unmatched junction nucleotides: 4. CDR3 region: CASSYTYRGLNTEAFF. Here the CDR3 DNA reads TGTGCCAGCAGTTACACCTACAGGGGGCTGAACACTGAAGCTTTCTTT.

The gene calls are TRBV12-3 or TRBV12-4 and TRBJ2-3; 12 bases are shared with TRBD2. V dropped 4 bases and J dropped 4; count of bases not matched to a gene: 9. The CDR3 totals 17 residues. CDR3 DNA sequence: TGTGCCAGCAGTTCACGGACTAGCGGGGTAGGGGCAGATACGCAGTATTTT. Residues: CASSSRTSGVGADTQYF.

In this sample, this clonotype turned up a few times. The V and J genes are TRBV6-2 or TRBV6-3 and TRBJ2-3, with TRBD2 matching 11 bases. The CDR3 covers 16 residues. The germline V gene has CDR1 MNHEY and CDR2 SVGEGT. V lost 8 bases, J lost 2 bases, and 9 bases stayed unmatched. The chain's CDR3 is CASETTSGAFTDTQYF. The CDR3 bases are TGTGCCAGCGAAACGACTAGCGGGGCCTTCACAGATACGCAGTATTTT.

This clonotype was detected many times. The J gene is TRBJ2-3, the V gene TRBV29-1; possible D gene TRBD2, 5 bases. Trimming took off 6 bases at V and 0 bases at J, with 13 bases between the two ends. In germline, CDR1 is SQVTM, CDR2 ANQGSEA. The CDR3 runs to 14 residues. CDR3 in DNA: TGCAGCGTCCCCCCCAGCGGAAGCACAGATACGCAGTATTTT. Translating gives CSVPPSGSTDTQYF.

This clonotype was counted ten times or more. The chain joins TRBV4-3 to TRBJ1-1, with unresolved D. This CDR3 spans 16 amino acids. The V end was cut by 2 bases, the J end by 6 bases, with 19 bases between. Germline loops: CDR1 LGHNA, CDR2 YSLEER. For the CDR3, the DNA is TGCGCCAGCAGCCAATCCCGGACTCGAGCTTTTCCTGAAGCTTTCTTT. As protein: CASSQSRTRAFPEAFF.

There are a few counts of this clonotype. The V call is TRBV6-2 or TRBV6-3, the J call TRBJ2-5; 9 nucleotides match TRBD1. V trimming: 1 base; J trimming: 5 bases; junction bases outside the gene matches: 11. CDR1 and CDR2 from the germline V gene are MNHEY and SVGEGT. The CDR3 extends over 17 amino acids. CDR3 in amino acids: CASSYLPDRGMEETQYF. Here the CDR3 DNA reads TGTGCCAGCAGTTACTTACCGGACAGGGGTATGGAGGAGACCCAGTACTTC.

This clonotype was picked up many times. The chain employs TRBV18 and TRBJ2-3; TRBD2 aligns across 11 bases. The CDR3 extends over 15 amino acids. Germline V gives CDR1 KGHSH, CDR2 LQKENI. V dropped 8 bases and J dropped 1; count of bases not matched to a gene: 5. The CDR3 protein is CASTTSGSRTDTQYF. CDR3 nucleotide sequence: TGTGCCAGCACCACTAGCGGGAGTCGCACAGATACGCAGTATTTT. The complete variable domain, with remaining parts taken from reference TRBV18 and TRBJ2-3, reads NAGVMQNPRHLVRRRGQEARLRCSPMKGHSHVYWYRQLPEEGLKFMVYLQKENIIDESGMPKERFSAEFPKEGPSILRIQQVVRGDSAAYFCASTTSGSRTDTQYFGPGTRLTVL.